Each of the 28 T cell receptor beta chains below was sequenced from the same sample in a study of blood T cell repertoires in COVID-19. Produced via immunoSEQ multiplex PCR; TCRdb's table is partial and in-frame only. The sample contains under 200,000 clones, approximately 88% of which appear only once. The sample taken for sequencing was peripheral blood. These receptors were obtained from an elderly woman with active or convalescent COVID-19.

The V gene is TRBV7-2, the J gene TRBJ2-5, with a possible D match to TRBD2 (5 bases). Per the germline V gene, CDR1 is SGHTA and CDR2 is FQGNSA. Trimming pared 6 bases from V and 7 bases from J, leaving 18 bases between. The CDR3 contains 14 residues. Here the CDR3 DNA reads TGTGCCAGCAGAGGGTCAGCGGCCAGTCGGACCCAGTACTTC. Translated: CASRGSAASRTQYF.

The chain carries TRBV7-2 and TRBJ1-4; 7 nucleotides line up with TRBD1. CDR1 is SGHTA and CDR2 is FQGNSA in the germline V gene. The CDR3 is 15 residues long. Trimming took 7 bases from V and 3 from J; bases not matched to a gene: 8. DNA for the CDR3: TGTGCCAGCACCCGGACAGGTCTCTCTAATGAAAAACTGTTTTTT. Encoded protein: CASTRTGLSNEKLFF.

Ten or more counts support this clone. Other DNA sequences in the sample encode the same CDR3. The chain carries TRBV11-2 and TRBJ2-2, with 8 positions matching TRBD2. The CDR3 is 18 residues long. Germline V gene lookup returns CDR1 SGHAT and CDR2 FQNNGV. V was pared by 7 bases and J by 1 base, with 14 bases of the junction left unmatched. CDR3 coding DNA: TGTGCCAGCACTTATTACCGAGGCGGGGGGCAGAACACCGGGGAGCTGTTTTTT. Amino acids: CASTYYRGGGQNTGELFF.

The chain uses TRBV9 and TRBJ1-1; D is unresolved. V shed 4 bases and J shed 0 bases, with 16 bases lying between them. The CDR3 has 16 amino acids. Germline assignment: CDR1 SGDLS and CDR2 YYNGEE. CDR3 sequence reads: CASSTQPSEMNTEAFF. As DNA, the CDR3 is TGTGCCAGCAGCACCCAACCCTCGGAGATGAACACTGAAGCTTTCTTT.

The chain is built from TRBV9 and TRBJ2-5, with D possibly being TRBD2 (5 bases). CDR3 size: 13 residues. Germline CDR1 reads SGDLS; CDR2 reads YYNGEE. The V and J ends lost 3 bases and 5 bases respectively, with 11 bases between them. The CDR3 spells CASSGLARETQYF. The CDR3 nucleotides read TGTGCCAGCAGCGGGCTAGCTCGGGAGACCCAGTACTTC. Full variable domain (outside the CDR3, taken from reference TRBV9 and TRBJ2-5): DSGVTQTPKHLITATGQRVTLRCSPRSGDLSVYWYQQSLDQGLQFLIQYYNGEERAKGNILERFSAQQFPDLHSELNLSSLELGDSALYFCASSGLARETQYFGPGTRLLVL.

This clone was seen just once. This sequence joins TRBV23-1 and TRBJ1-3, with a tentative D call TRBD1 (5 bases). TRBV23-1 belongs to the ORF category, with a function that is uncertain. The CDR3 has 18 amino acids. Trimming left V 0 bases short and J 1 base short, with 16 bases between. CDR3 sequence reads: CASSQSDPRTRSGNTIYF. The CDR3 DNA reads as TGCGCCAGCAGTCAATCTGACCCAAGGACACGGTCTGGAAACACCATATATTTT.

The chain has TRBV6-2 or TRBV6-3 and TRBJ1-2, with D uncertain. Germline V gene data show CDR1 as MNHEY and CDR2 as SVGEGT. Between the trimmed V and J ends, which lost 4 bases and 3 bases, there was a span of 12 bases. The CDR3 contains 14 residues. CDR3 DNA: TGTGCCAGCAGTTCGTCCCGGGAGCACTATGGCTACACCTTC. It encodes CASSSSREHYGYTF.

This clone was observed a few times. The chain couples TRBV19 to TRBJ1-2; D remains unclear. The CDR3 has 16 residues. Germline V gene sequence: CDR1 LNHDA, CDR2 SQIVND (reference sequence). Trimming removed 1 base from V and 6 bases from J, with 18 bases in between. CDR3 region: CASSIGSLQLANGYTF. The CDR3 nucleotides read TGTGCCAGTAGTATAGGGTCCTTACAGCTTGCCAATGGCTACACCTTC.

In nucleotides, the CDR3 is TGTGCCAGCAACGAACAGGGGCTCAATCAGCCCCAGCATTTT. This translates into CASNEQGLNQPQHF. The V call is TRBV6-5, the J call TRBJ1-5, with 7 nucleotides matching TRBD1. V was clipped by 7 bases and J by 3 bases; unmatched bases: 6. The CDR3 length is 14 residues. CDR1 is MNHEY and CDR2 is SVGAGI in the germline V gene.

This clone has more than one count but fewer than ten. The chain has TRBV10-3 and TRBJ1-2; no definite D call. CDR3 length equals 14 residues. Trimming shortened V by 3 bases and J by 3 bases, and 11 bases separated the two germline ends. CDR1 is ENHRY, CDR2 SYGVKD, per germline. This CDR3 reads CAISDPTSDYGYTF. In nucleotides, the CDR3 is TGTGCCATCAGTGACCCCACGTCGGACTATGGCTACACCTTC.

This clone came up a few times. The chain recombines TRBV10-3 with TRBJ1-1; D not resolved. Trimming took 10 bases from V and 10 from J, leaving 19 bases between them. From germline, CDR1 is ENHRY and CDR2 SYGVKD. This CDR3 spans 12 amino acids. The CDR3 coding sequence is TGTGCCACCGCCGGGTCAGGAGAGGGAGCTTTCTTT. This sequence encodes CATAGSGEGAFF.

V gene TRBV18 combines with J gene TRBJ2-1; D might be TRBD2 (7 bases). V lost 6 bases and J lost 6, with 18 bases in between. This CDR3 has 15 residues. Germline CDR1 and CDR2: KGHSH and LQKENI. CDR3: CASSLGGAGFNEQFF. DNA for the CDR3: TGTGCCAGCTCCCTGGGGGGGGCCGGTTTCAATGAGCAGTTCTTC.

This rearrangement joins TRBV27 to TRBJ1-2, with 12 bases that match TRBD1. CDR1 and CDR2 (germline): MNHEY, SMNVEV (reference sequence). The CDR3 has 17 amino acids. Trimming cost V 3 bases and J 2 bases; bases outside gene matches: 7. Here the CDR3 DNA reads TGTGCCAGCAGTTTCCGCGGGACAGGGGGCAAAAACTATGGCTACACCTTC. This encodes CASSFRGTGGKNYGYTF.

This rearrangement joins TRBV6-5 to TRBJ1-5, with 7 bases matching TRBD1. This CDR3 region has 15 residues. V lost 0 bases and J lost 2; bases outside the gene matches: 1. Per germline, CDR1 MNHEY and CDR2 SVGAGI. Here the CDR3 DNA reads TGTGCCAGCAGTTACTCGGGGACAGGCAATCAGCCCCAGCATTTT. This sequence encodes CASSYSGTGNQPQHF.

CDR3 DNA sequence: TGTGCCAGCAGCATGAGGACAGGGTGGGCTTACGGGGAGCTGTTTTTT. It codes for CASSMRTGWAYGELFF. The J gene is TRBJ2-2, the V gene TRBV13; 8 bases are a match to TRBD1. V shed 5 bases and J 7 bases; nucleotides not matched to a gene: 12. Germline values: CDR1 PRHDT, CDR2 FYEKMQ (reference sequence). The CDR3 has 16 amino acids. The variable domain in full, with the rest retrieved from reference TRBV13 and TRBJ2-2, is AAGVIQSPRHLIKEKRETATLKCYPIPRHDTVYWYQQGPGQDPQFLISFYEKMQSDKGSIPDRFSAQQFSDYHSELNMSSLELGDSALYFCASSMRTGWAYGELFFGEGSRLTVL.

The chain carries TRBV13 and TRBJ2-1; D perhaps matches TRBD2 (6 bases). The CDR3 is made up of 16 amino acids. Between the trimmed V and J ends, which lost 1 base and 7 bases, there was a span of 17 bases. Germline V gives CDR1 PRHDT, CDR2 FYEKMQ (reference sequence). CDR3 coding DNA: TGTGCCAGCAGCTTAGAGGTCGTGAGGGAGGCGAATGAGCAGTTCTTC. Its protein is CASSLEVVREANEQFF. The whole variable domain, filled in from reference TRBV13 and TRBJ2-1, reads AAGVIQSPRHLIKEKRETATLKCYPIPRHDTVYWYQQGPGQDPQFLISFYEKMQSDKGSIPDRFSAQQFSDYHSELNMSSLELGDSALYFCASSLEVVREANEQFFGPGTRLTVL.

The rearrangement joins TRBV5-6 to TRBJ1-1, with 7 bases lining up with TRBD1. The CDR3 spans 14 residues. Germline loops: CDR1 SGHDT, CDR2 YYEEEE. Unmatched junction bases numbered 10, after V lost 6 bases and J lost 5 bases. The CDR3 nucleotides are TGTGCCAGCACCCTAACAGGGGTAAGGACTGAAGCTTTCTTT. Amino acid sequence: CASTLTGVRTEAFF.

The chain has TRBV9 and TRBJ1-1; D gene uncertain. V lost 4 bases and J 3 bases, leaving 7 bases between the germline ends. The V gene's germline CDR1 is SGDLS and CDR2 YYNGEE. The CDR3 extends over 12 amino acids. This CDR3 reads CASSKRDTEAFF. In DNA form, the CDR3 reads TGTGCCAGCAGCAAGAGGGACACTGAAGCTTTCTTT.

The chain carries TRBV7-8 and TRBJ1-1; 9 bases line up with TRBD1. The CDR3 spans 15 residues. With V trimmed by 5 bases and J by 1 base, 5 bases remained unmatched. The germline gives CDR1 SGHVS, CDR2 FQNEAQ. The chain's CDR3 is CASSGTTGGNTEAFF. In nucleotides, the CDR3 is TGTGCCAGCAGCGGGACGACAGGGGGGAACACTGAAGCTTTCTTT.

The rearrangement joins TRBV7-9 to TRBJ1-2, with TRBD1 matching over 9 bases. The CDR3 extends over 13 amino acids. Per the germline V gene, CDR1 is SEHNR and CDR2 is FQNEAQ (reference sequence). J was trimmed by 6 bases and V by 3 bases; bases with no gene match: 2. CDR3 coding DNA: TGTGCCAGCAGCTTTGGACAGGGGAATGGCTACACCTTC. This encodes CASSFGQGNGYTF.

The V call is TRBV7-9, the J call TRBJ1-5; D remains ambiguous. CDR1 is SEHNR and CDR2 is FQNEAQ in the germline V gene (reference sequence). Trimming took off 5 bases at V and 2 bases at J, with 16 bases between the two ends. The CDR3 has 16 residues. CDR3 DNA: TGTGCCAGCAGCCCCGGACGGTTTAGCGGCAATCAGCCCCAGCATTTT. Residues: CASSPGRFSGNQPQHF. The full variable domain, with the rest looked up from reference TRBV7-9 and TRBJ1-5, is DTGVSQNPRHKITKRGQNVTFRCDPISEHNRLYWYRQTLGQGPEFLTYFQNEAQLEKSRLLSDRFSAERPKGSFSTLEIQRTEQGDSAMYLCASSPGRFSGNQPQHFGDGTRLSIL.

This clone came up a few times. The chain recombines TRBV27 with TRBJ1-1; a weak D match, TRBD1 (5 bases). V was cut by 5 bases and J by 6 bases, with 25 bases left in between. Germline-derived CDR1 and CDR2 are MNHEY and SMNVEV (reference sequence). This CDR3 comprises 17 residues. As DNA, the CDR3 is TGTGCCAGCAGTCCCACAGGCAAACCGCGGACTAAACCTGAAGCTTTCTTT. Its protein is CASSPTGKPRTKPEAFF.

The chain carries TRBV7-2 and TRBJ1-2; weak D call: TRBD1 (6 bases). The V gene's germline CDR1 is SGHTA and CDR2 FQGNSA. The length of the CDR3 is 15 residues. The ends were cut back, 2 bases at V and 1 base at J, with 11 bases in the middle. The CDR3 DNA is TGTGCCAGCAGCTTACCGTCAGGGGTTAACTATGGCTACACCTTC. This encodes CASSLPSGVNYGYTF.

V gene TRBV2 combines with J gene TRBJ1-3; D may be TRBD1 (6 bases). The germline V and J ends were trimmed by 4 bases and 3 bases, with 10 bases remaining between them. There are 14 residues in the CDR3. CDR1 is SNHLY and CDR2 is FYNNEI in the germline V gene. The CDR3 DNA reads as TGTGCCAGCAGTGTACAGGGCCTTGGAAACACCATATATTTT. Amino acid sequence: CASSVQGLGNTIYF.

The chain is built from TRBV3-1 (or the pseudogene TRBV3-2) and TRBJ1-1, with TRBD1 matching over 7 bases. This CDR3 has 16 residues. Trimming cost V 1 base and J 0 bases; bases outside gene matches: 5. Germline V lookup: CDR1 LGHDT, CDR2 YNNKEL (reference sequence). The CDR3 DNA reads TGTGCCAGCAGCCAAGGAGGGGGCCGAATGAACACTGAAGCTTTCTTT. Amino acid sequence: CASSQGGGRMNTEAFF.

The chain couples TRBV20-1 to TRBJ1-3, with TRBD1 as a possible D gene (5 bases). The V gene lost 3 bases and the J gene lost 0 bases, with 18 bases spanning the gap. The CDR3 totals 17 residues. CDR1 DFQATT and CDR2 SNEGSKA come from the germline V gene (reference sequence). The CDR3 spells CSASPPAGLFSGNTIYF. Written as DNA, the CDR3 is TGCAGTGCTAGTCCCCCTGCAGGGCTATTCTCTGGAAACACCATATATTTT.

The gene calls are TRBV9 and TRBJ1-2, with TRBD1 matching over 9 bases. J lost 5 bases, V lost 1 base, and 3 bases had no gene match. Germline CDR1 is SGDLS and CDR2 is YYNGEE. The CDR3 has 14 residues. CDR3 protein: CASSVTGGVYGYTF. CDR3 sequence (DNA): TGTGCCAGCAGCGTAACAGGGGGCGTGTATGGCTACACCTTC.

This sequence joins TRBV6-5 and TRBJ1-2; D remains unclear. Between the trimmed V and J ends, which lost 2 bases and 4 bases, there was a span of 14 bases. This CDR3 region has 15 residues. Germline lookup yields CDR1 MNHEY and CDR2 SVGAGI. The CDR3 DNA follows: TGTGCCAGCAGTTACGGGGTACAGACTATCTATGGCTACACCTTC. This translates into CASSYGVQTIYGYTF.